This T cell receptor (beta chain) comes out of a study of response to subunit inactivated influenza vaccine. Study observations and caveats: Authors suggested few new T cells are recruited by each seasonal influenza vaccination.

A note on this clonotype: The antigen remains undetermined.

CDR3 length: 15 residues. With 3 bases removed from V and 0 bases from J, the gap between germline ends came to 14 bases. Germline V lookup: CDR1 DFQATT, CDR2 SNEGSKA (reference sequence). TCRdb independently ran MiXCR on the RT-PCR reads; one entry per CDR3 protein. The sample shows 550,000 to 800,000 distinct CDR3 sequences, 15% to 17% of them seen only once. This TCR was sampled from a man aged 45-65 years who received an inactivated influenza vaccine. Material: PBMCs from blood, obtained 11 to 12 days after vaccination. This chain joins TRBV20-1 and TRBJ1-1; a possible D gene is TRBD1 (6 bases). CDR3 sequence reads: CSASQPGTLNTEAFF. The CDR3, as DNA: TGCAGTGCTAGCCAACCCGGGACATTGAACACTGAAGCTTTCTTT.